Sequencing of this TCR beta chain was carried out in a study of CD8+ T cells in alopecia areata. Study summary: Administration of oral tofacitinib to treated patients was at 5 to 10 mg twice daily. Study-wide findings and caveats: More clonal than normal scalp was lesional scalp, particularly alopecia totalis/universalis.

The table lists this clone with many counts. Its antigen remains unidentified. As to treatment: oral pan-JAK inhibitor, 5-10 mg twice daily. As the sequencing template, cDNA was produced by extracting RNA and reverse transcribing it. The method was immunoSEQ multiplex PCR; TCRdb's version includes in-frame clones alone and lacks a portion of them. The sample lists over 250,000 clones; roughly 63% were seen once. Germline CDR1 is SNHLY and CDR2 is FYNNEI. The junction had 7 bases not matched to a gene; V was cut back by 5 bases and J by 3 bases. This CDR3 spans 15 amino acids. This clonotype was obtained from a human donor with alopecia areata. J is TRBJ2-3 and V is TRBV2; TRBD2 matches 8 bases. This material consisted of CD4+ T cells sorted from blood, taken around week 54, from a patient treated with tofacitinib. DNA for the CDR3: TGTGCCAGCAGTTATCGGGGGGGCCGAACAGATACGCAGTATTTT. Protein: CASSYRGGRTDTQYF.